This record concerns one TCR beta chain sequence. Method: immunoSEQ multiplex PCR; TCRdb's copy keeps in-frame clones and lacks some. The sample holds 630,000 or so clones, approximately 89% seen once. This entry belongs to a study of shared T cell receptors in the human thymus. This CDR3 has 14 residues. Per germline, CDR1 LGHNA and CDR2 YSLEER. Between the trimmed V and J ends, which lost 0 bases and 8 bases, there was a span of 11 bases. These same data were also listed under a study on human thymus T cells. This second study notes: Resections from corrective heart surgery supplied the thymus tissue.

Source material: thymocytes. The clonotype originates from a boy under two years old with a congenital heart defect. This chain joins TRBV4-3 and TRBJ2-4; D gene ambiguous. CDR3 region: CASSQDHREDIQYF. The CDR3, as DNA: TGCGCCAGCAGCCAAGACCACCGTGAGGACATTCAGTACTTC.